This T cell receptor (beta chain) was sequenced in a study of identical twins. The study's findings and limits: A cross-sectional statistical analysis, not follow-up of the same donors, supported the conclusions. Memory repertoires showed no such pattern, whereas abundant cord blood beta clonotypes carried fewer insertions.

MiXCR, applied by TCRdb to the 5' RACE reads, yields one record per CDR3 protein. The data show around 960,000 distinct CDR3 sequences, roughly 12% seen once. In this sample, this clonotype turned up a few times. Its antigen is not known. The sample also formed part of further work on yellow fever vaccine responses in identical twins. This second study notes: After vaccination, twins' T cell response reportedly seemed partly convergent, partly personalized.

This TCR was recovered from a woman aged 18 to 35 in good health. Input material: PBMCs.

The CDR3 region has the DNA TGTGCCAGCAGCTTGAAGCCTGGAGGGGTTGAGCAGTTCTTC. It codes for CASSLKPGGVEQFF. The chain recombines TRBV7-2 with TRBJ2-1, with D perhaps matching TRBD2 (6 bases). Germline V lookup: CDR1 SGHTA, CDR2 FQGNSA. The CDR3 runs 14 residues. The V gene lost 3 bases and the J gene lost 9 bases, with 15 bases spanning the gap.